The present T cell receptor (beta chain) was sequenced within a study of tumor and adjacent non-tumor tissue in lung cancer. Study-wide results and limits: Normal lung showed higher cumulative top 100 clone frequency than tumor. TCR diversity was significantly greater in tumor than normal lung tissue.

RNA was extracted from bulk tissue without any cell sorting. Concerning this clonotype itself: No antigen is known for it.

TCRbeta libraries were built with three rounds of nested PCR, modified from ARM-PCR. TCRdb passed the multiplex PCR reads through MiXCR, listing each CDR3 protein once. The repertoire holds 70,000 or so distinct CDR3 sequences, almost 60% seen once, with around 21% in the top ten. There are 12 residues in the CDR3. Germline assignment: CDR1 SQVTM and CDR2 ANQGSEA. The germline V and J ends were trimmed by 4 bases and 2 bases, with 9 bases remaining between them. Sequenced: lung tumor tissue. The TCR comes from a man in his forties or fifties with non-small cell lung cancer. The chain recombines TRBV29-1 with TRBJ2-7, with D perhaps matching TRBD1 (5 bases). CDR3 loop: CSVVGQTYEQYF. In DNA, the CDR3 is TGCAGCGTTGTGGGGCAAACCTACGAGCAGTACTTC.